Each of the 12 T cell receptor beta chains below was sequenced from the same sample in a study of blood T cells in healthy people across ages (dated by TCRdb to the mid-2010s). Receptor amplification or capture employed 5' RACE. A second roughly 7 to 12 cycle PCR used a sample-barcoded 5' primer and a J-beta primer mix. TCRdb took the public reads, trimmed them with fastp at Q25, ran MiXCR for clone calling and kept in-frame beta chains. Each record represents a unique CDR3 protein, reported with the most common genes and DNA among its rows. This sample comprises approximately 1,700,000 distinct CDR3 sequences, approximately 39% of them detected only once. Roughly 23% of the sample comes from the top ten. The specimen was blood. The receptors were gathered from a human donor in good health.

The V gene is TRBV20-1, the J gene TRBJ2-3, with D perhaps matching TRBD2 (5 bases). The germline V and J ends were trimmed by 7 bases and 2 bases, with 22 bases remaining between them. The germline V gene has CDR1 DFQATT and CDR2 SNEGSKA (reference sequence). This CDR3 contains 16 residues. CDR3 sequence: CSVRGAAAAYTDTQYF. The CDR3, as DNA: TGCAGTGTCCGAGGCGCGGCAGCGGCCTACACAGATACGCAGTATTTT.

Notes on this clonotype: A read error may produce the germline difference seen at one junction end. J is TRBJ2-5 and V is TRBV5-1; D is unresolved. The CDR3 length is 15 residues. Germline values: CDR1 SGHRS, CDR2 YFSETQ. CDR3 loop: CASSLEPQHQETRYF. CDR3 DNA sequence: TGCGCCAGCAGCTTGGAGCCACAGCACCAAGAGACCCGGTACTTC.

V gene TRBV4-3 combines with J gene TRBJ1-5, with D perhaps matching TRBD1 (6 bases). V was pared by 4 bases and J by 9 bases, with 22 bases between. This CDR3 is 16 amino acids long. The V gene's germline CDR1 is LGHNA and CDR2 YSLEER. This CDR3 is CASSRDRQAKLTPQHF. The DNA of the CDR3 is TGCGCCAGCAGCCGAGACAGACAGGCCAAACTAACGCCCCAGCATTTT.

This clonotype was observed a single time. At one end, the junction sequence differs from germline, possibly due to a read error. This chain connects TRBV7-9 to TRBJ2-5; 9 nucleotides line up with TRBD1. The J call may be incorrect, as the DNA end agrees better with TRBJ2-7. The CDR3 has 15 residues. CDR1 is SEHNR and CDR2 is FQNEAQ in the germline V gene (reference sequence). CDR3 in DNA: TGTGCCGGCAGCTCGCCCGGGACAGGGTTCGCCGAGCAGTACTTC. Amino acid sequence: CAGSSPGTGFAEQYF.

The CDR3, as DNA: TGTGCCAGCAGCCGAGAGCAGTACGGCTACACCTTC. Translating gives CASSREQYGYTF. The chain links TRBV9 to TRBJ1-2; no reliable D call. V was cut by 4 bases and J by 8 bases, with 12 bases left in between. The CDR3 contains 12 residues. CDR1 is SGDLS and CDR2 is YYNGEE in the germline V gene.

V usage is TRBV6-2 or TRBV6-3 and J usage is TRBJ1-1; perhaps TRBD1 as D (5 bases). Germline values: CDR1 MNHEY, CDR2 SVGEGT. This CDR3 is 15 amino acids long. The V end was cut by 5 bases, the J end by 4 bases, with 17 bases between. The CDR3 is CASSAPRGLVTEAFF. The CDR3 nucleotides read TGTGCCAGCAGTGCCCCTCGGGGGTTGGTCACTGAAGCTTTCTTT.

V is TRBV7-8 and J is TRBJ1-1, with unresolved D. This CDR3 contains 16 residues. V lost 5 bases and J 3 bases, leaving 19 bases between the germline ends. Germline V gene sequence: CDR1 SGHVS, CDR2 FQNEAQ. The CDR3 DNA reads TGTGCCAGCAGCCGACGGGAGGAGGGATCGGACACTGAAGCTTTCTTT. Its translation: CASSRREEGSDTEAFF.

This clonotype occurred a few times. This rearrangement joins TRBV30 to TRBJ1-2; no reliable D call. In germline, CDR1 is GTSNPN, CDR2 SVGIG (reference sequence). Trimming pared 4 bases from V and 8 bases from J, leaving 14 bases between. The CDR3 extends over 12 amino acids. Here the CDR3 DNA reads TGTGCCTGGATACGATTTCAGAGAGGCTACACCTTC. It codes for CAWIRFQRGYTF.

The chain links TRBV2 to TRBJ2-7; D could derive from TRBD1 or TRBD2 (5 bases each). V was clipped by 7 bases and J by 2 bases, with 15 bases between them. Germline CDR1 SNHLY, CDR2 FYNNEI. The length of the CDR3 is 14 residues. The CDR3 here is CASNSGTVTYEQYF. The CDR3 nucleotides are TGTGCCAGCAACTCCGGGACGGTGACCTACGAGCAGTACTTC.

The CDR3 DNA reads TGTGCCAGCAGTTACTCCCATCTTGGGACAGCAACCTACAATGAGCAGTTCTTC. It is translated as CASSYSHLGTATYNEQFF. The V call is TRBV6-2 or TRBV6-3, the J call TRBJ2-1; 7 nucleotides line up with TRBD1. The ends lost 0 bases at V and 2 bases at J; junction bases unmatched: 10. Germline CDR1 reads MNHEY; CDR2 reads SVGEGT. The CDR3 extends over 18 amino acids.

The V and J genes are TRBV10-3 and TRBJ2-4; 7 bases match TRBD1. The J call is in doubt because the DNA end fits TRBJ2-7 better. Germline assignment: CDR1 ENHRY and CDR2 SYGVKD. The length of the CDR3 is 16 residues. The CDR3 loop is CAISGQQGLISYEQYF. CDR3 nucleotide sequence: TGTGCCATCAGTGGGCAACAGGGGCTTATCTCCTACGAGCAGTACTTC.

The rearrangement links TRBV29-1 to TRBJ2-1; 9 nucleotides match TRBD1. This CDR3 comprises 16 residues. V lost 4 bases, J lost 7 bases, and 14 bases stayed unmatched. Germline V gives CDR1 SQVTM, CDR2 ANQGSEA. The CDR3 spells CSVGPLPGTGINEQFF. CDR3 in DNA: TGCAGCGTTGGGCCTCTCCCTGGGACAGGGATAAATGAGCAGTTCTTC.